Sequencing of this TCR beta chain was carried out in a study of OX40 agonist ivuxolimab in advanced cancers. On the study more broadly: Partial responses occurred in Three dose-escalation patients, one with hepatocellular carcinoma and two with cutaneous melanoma. General study findings and limits: Clonal expansion from baseline to week 6 occurred in both CD4+ and CD8+ T cells.

V was pared by 3 bases and J by 11 bases, with 10 bases between. This CDR3 has 12 residues. Germline CDR1 SEHNR, CDR2 FQNEAQ (reference sequence). Sequenced by immunoSEQ multiplex PCR; TCRdb stores in-frame clones only, minus some. In the table there are about 69,000 clones, nearly 90% of which are singletons. About this clone: The antigen is unknown.

The sample was CD4+ or CD8+ T cells sorted from blood, taken in a trial of the OX40 agonist ivuxolimab. The TCR originated in an adult with an advanced solid tumor such as melanoma, head and neck, liver or kidney cancer. The chain couples TRBV7-9 to TRBJ1-4; TRBD1 might be the D (5 bases). CDR3: CASSFGDGKLFF. In DNA form, the CDR3 reads TGTGCCAGCAGCTTCGGGGACGGGAAACTGTTTTTT.